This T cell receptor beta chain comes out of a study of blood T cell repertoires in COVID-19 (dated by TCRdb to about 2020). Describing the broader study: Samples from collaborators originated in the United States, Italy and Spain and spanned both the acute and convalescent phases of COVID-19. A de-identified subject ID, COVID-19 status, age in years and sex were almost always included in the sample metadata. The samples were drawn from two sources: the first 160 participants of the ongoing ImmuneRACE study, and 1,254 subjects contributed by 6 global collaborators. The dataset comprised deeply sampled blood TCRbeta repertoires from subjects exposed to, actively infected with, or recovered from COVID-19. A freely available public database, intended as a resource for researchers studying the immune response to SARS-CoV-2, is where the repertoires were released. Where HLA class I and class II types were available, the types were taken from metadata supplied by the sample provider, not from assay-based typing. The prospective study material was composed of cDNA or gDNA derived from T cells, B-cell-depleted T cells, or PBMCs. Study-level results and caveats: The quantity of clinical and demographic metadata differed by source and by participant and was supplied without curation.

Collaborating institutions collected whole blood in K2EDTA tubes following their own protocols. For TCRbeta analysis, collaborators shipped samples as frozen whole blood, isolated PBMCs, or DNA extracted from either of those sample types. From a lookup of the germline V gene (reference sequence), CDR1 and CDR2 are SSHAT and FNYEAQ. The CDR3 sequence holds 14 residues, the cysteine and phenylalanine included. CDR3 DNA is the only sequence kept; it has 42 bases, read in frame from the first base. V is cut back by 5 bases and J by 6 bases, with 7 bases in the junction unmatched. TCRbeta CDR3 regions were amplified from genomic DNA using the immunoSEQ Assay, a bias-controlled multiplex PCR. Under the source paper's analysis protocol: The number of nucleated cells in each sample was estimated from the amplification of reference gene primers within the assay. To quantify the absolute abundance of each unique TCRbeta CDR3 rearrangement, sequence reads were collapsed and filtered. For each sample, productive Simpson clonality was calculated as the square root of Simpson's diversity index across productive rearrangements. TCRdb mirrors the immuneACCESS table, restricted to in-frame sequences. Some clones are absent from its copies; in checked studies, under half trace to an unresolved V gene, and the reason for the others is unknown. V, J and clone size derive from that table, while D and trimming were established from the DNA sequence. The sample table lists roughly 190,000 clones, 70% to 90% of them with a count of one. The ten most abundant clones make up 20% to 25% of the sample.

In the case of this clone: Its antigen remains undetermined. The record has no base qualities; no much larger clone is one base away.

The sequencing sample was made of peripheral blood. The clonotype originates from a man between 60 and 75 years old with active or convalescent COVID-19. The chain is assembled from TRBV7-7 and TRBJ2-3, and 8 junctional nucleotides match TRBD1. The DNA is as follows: TGTGCCAGCAGCCGATCAGGGGGCGGGGATACGCAGTATTTT. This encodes CASSRSGGGDTQYF.